The entry below gives a single T cell receptor beta chain sequence along with its context. The sample belongs to a study of shared clonotypes between healthy human individuals. V was trimmed by 0 bases and J by 8 bases, leaving 10 bases between them. In germline, CDR1 is ENHRY, CDR2 SYGVKD. The CDR3 is made up of 14 amino acids. Here immunoSEQ multiplex PCR was the method, and the copy in TCRdb shows in-frame clones only, minus some. The profile covers nearly 1 million clones, with around three quarters appearing a single time and over 1.3% taken by the ten largest. The specimen sequenced was memory CD4+ T cells sorted from blood. Subset meaning: CD45RA-negative fraction. The rearrangement uses TRBV10-3 and TRBJ1-4, with D tentatively TRBD1 (6 bases). The TCR was taken from a man aged 18 to 30 in good health. CDR3 bases: TGTGCCATCAGTGAGTCGACGGGGGGCGAAAAACTGTTTTTT. Its protein is CAISESTGGEKLFF.